This T cell receptor beta chain originates from a study of T cell responses to AZD1222 COVID-19 vaccine listed by TCRdb under 2021. Background for the entire study: AZD1222 recipients given second doses at about 4 weeks or at about 12 weeks were pooled, since spike-specific TCR depth and breadth were not found to differ between the two schedules. A total of 230 to 250 trial participants underwent TCR sequencing, of whom approximately 210 received two doses of AZD1222 and about 26 received two doses of the MenACWY control vaccine. Trial participants were enrolled by age into subgroups of 18-55, 56-69 and 70-plus years, and around 150, 28 and 57 TCR-sequenced participants, respectively, were included in these subgroups.

About this clone: It lacks a known antigen. The record has no base qualities; no much larger clone is one base away.

The label giving this sample's time point can be read as: baseline before first vaccination. Vaccinee samples were obtained from the UK trials COV001 and COV002, which included a single-blind randomized controlled phase 2/3 trial of AZD1222 (ChAdOx1 nCoV-19) in healthy adults. Trial participant PBMC samples were collected at day 0 and day 28 after the second dose for TCRbeta chain sequencing. The study at large found these results: Reportedly, close to half of the unique spike-specific TCRs recognized epitopes lying outside the regions that are mutated in the B.1.351 and B.1.1.7 variants. CD4 TCRs associated with the vaccine covered the entire spike protein, and the dominant responses were in regions 160-218 and 743-854. Conclusions about previously exposed vaccinees were limited because only 5 or 6 AZD1222 recipients were SARS-CoV-2 seropositive at baseline. Because no day 14 peak-response samples were available, the repertoires could be characterized only after the peak T cell response. Spike-specific TCR breadth and depth rose significantly after two AZD1222 doses compared with day 0 and with MenACWY recipients. Participants were mostly white British, with more females than males. The authors suggested clonal diversity may have been underestimated. The 56-69-year group was small, and its depth increase did not reach significance, likely because of low power.

The CDR3 regions of human TCRbeta chains were analyzed by immunosequencing. In the authors' own workflow: TCRs in the repertoires were matched against a reference library of SARS-CoV-2-specific TCRs that had been generated with the MIRA antigen-specificity platform. Breadth meant the fraction of unique TCRs that were SARS-CoV-2-associated, whereas depth meant the fraction of total T cells that were SARS-CoV-2-associated. Using the MIRA data, each spike-specific TCR was mapped to the spike region that the TCR reacts to and placed in a CD4 or CD8 class. Log10-transformed breadth and depth values were compared by one-way ANOVA with Sidak's multiple comparisons tests. TCRdb provides this immuneACCESS table in a form limited to in-frame rearrangements. Some clones are lacking; in checked studies, under half of them reflect an unresolved V gene, and why the rest are absent is not known. V, J and clone size derive from that table, while D and trimming were established from the DNA sequence. This sample lists approximately 110,000 clones; more than 75% were detected once. Around a tenth of the sample rests with the top ten.

V is shortened by 1 base, J by 4 bases, and the region joining them spans 5 bases. Per the germline V gene (reference sequence), LGHDT is the CDR1 and YNNKEL is the CDR2. The CDR3, from cysteine to phenylalanine, totals 14 residues. The entry retains the CDR3 DNA only, 42 bases that are in frame from base 1. Source: peripheral blood, taken on day 0 of AZD1222 vaccination. The clonotype was recovered from an adult in good health. The sequence links TRBV3-1 (or the pseudogene TRBV3-2) to TRBJ2-6; the D gene is unclear. For the CDR3, the sequence is CASSQGVGANVLTF. The bases are TGTGCCAGCAGCCAAGGGGTCGGGGCCAACGTCCTGACTTTC.